This section outlines one T cell receptor beta chain sequence together with its context. The antigen is not known. This sample stems from a study of Tregs in tolerant kidney transplant recipients. Whole-study results and caveats: This study did not directly address biological reproducibility.

Unstimulated regulatory T cells (CD4+CD25+CD127-), CD4+CD25- non-regulatory cells, CD4 and CD8 cells were FACS-sorted from thawed PBMCs. In germline, CDR1 is LNHDA, CDR2 SQIVND (reference sequence). This CDR3 has 14 amino acids. Trimming removed 5 bases from V and 9 bases from J; junction bases left unmatched: 11. Repertoires were generated with immunoSEQ multiplex PCR, while TCRdb's copy carries only in-frame clones and drops some. The sample contains about 83,000 clones, 95% to 98% of which appear only once. The TCR comes from a human donor who received a combined kidney and bone marrow transplant. The V gene is TRBV19, the J gene TRBJ2-5, with 8 bases identical to TRBD1. Here the sequenced sample was CD4+ T cells from blood, taken before the transplant. The CDR3 region is CASSPGQGIMAQYF. The CDR3 nucleotides read TGTGCCAGTAGTCCAGGACAGGGTATAATGGCCCAGTACTTC.